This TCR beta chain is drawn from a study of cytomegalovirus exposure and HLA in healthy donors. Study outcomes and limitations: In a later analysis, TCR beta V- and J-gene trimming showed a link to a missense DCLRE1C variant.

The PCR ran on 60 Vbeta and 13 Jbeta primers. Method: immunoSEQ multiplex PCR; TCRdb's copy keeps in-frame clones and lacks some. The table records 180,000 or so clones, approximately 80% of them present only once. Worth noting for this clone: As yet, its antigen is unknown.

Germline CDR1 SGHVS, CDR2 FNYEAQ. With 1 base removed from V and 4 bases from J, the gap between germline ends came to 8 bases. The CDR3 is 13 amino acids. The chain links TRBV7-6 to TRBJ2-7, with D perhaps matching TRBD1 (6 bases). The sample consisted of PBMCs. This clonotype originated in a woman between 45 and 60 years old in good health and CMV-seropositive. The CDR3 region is CASSLETGYEQYF. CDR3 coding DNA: TGTGCCAGCAGCTTAGAGACAGGTTACGAGCAGTACTTC.